This TCR beta chain emerged from a study of somatic mutations in cytotoxic T cells in rheumatoid arthritis (dated by TCRdb to 2016 to 2017). About the full investigation: A FACSAria II or Sony SH800 was used to flow-sort some V beta antibody-stained T-cell populations at nearly 100% purity, and TCRB sequencing was also done on sorted V beta1+ cells. The study asked whether expanded CD8+ T-cell clones in newly diagnosed, untreated rheumatoid arthritis carry somatic mutations, and used TCRB deep sequencing to characterize clonality. Patient and control groups had essentially identical median ages. TCRB deep sequencing was performed for roughly 69 rheumatoid arthritis patients and around 20 healthy controls.

The immunoSEQ assay was applied to genomic DNA for TCRB CDR3 sequencing. The study's processing was this. Nothing other than productive TCRB rearrangements was included in the analyses. Defining a clone by its unique TCRB CDR3 sequence, the study calculated clonality as a productive clonality index derived from Shannon entropy. Repertoire overlap between two samples was calculated from the template counts of each clone relative to total templates per sample. V-gene usage measured by flow cytometry correlated with TCRB sequencing V-gene usage, with a Spearman r of approximately 0.57. TCRdb holds this immuneACCESS table with in-frame rearrangements only. Some clones are missing; in checked studies, unresolved V genes explain under half, and the rest has no known cause. The V and J calls and clone size were taken over from that table, and D and trimming were inferred from the DNA. This sample holds 6,700 or so clones; approximately 70% were observed only once. The ten largest account for roughly 40% of the sample.

Deletion took 2 bases off V and 4 bases off J, with a span of 10 bases between the germline ends. For CDR1 and CDR2, the germline V gene lists SGDLS and YYNGEE. The CDR3, from cysteine to phenylalanine, totals 14 residues. The entry retains the CDR3 DNA only, 42 bases that are in frame from base 1. With a median age of 56 years (range roughly 20-80) and around 50% female, the healthy controls consisted of 20 blood donors whose buffy coats were used. Flow cytometry confirmed the purity of CD4+ and CD8+ cells that had been isolated by positive magnetic bead selection on an AutoMACS. Ficoll-Paque PLUS density gradient separation was used to isolate peripheral blood mononuclear cells. DNA was extracted from CD4-enriched, CD8-enriched or PBMC samples with Nucleospin Tissue or Tissue XS kits and quantified with a Qubit 2.0 fluorometer. Here is what the overall study found, with its caveats: There was no significant difference in CD8+ T-cell clonality between rheumatoid arthritis patients and age-matched healthy controls. The slight TRBV07 underrepresentation in patients was not adjusted for multiple comparisons. The antigen targets of the expanded CD8+ clones were unknown, and absence from virus-specific databases did not rule out viral specificity. In 8 out of 65 patients, more than 20% of CD8+ cells belonged to the largest CD8+ clone, while several identical CD8+ TCRB sequences were shared between blood and synovial fluid. In patients, CD8+ clonality rose with age (Spearman r ~ 0.47), which was not the case in healthy controls.

As for this clone: Its antigen specificity is not known. No base-level quality is on record; no much larger clone is a single base apart.

Sequencing used CD8+ T cells sorted from blood. This TCR was sampled from a man aged 40-49 years in good health. The sequence is built from TRBV9 and TRBJ1-5; possibly the D gene is TRBD1, per 6 matching bases. The DNA sequence follows: TGTGCCAGCAGCGTGGGGGGACAAAATCAGCCCCAGCATTTT. Protein translation: CASSVGGQNQPQHF.